Listed below are T cell receptor beta chains from one sample, sequenced in a study of pediatric ulcerative colitis. TCRdb's copy holds only in-frame clones and misses some; the assay was immunoSEQ multiplex PCR. This table has about 32,000 clones, almost 85% appearing once. The sequenced material came from blood. These receptors were collected from a boy between 10 and 17 years old with severe ulcerative colitis. The CDR3 runs from the conserved cysteine through the conserved F or W. D genes are given only for firm matches. Size values are once, few and many counts, or a class for expanded clones, and some rows have none.

cdr3_aa: CASSDSSGSYNEQFF
cdr3_nt: TGTGCCAGCAGTGACTCTAGCGGCTCCTACAATGAGCAGTTCTTC
j_call: TRBJ2-1
cdr3_length: 15
v_call: TRBV6-4
d_call: .
clone_size: .

cdr3_aa: CASSGDRDTQYF
cdr3_nt: TGTGCCAGCAGTGGGGACAGGGATACGCAGTATTTT
j_call: TRBJ2-3
cdr3_length: 12
v_call: TRBV2
d_call: TRBD1
clone_size: .

cdr3_aa: CASTIRMNQPQHF
cdr3_nt: TGTGCCAGCACCATCCGAATGAATCAGCCCCAGCATTTT
j_call: TRBJ1-5
cdr3_length: 13
v_call: TRBV28
d_call: .
clone_size: .

cdr3_aa: CASTTHSTGHPGNTIYF
cdr3_nt: TGTGCCAGCACTACCCATTCGACAGGACACCCTGGAAACACCATATATTTT
j_call: TRBJ1-3
cdr3_length: 17
v_call: TRBV7-9
d_call: .
clone_size: .

cdr3_aa: CASSLALVNEQFF
cdr3_nt: TGTGCCAGCAGCTTAGCCCTAGTTAATGAGCAGTTCTTC
j_call: TRBJ2-1
cdr3_length: 13
v_call: TRBV7-6
d_call: .
clone_size: .

cdr3_aa: CASSQGVSARGTQYF
cdr3_nt: TGCGCCAGCAGCCAAGGAGTTTCAGCCCGCGGGACCCAGTACTTC
j_call: TRBJ2-5
cdr3_length: 15
v_call: TRBV4-1
d_call: .
clone_size: .

cdr3_aa: CASSQGLGGVFSNQPQHF
cdr3_nt: TGCGCCAGCAGCCAAGGTCTTGGAGGGGTCTTTAGCAATCAGCCCCAGCATTTT
j_call: TRBJ1-5
cdr3_length: 18
v_call: TRBV4-1
d_call: .
clone_size: .

cdr3_aa: CASSSYRAVLNQPQHF
cdr3_nt: TGTGCCAGCAGCTCGTATCGGGCGGTCCTCAATCAGCCCCAGCATTTT
j_call: TRBJ1-5
cdr3_length: 16
v_call: TRBV5-6
d_call: .
clone_size: .

cdr3_aa: CASSIQTAMNTEAFF
cdr3_nt: TGTGCCAGTAGTATTCAAACAGCCATGAACACTGAAGCTTTCTTT
j_call: TRBJ1-1
cdr3_length: 15
v_call: TRBV19
d_call: .
clone_size: once

cdr3_aa: CASSVGPSINTEAFF
cdr3_nt: TGTGCCAGCAGCGTGGGGCCCTCTATCAACACTGAAGCTTTCTTT
j_call: TRBJ1-1
cdr3_length: 15
v_call: TRBV9
d_call: .
clone_size: .

cdr3_aa: CASSNEETQYF
cdr3_nt: TGTGCCAGCAGCAATGAAGAGACCCAGTACTTC
j_call: TRBJ2-5
cdr3_length: 11
v_call: TRBV7-6
d_call: .
clone_size: .

cdr3_aa: CAWNGGITGNTIYF
cdr3_nt: TGTGCCTGGAACGGAGGAATAACGGGAAACACCATATATTTT
j_call: TRBJ1-3
cdr3_length: 14
v_call: TRBV30
d_call: .
clone_size: .

cdr3_aa: CASSSLTGGDTEAFF
cdr3_nt: TGTGCCAGCAGCTCCCTGACAGGGGGGGACACTGAAGCTTTCTTT
j_call: TRBJ1-1
cdr3_length: 15
v_call: TRBV5-6
d_call: TRBD1
clone_size: .

cdr3_aa: CASTLGGANTQYF
cdr3_nt: TGTGCCAGTACCCTGGGGGGGGCAAATACGCAGTATTTT
j_call: TRBJ2-3
cdr3_length: 13
v_call: TRBV19
d_call: .
clone_size: .

cdr3_aa: CATSRDSIRSSYGQYF
cdr3_nt: TGTGCCACCAGCAGAGATTCCATCCGCAGTTCCTACGGGCAGTACTTC
j_call: TRBJ2-7
cdr3_length: 16
v_call: TRBV15
d_call: .
clone_size: .

cdr3_aa: CASSDTSRQYF
cdr3_nt: TGTGCCAGCAGTGATACTAGCCGGCAGTATTTT
j_call: TRBJ2-3
cdr3_length: 11
v_call: TRBV6-1
d_call: .
clone_size: once

cdr3_aa: CASSSTGAGGNTIYF
cdr3_nt: TGCGCCAGCAGCTCGACAGGGGCGGGAGGAAACACCATATATTTT
j_call: TRBJ1-3
cdr3_length: 15
v_call: TRBV5-1
d_call: TRBD1
clone_size: .